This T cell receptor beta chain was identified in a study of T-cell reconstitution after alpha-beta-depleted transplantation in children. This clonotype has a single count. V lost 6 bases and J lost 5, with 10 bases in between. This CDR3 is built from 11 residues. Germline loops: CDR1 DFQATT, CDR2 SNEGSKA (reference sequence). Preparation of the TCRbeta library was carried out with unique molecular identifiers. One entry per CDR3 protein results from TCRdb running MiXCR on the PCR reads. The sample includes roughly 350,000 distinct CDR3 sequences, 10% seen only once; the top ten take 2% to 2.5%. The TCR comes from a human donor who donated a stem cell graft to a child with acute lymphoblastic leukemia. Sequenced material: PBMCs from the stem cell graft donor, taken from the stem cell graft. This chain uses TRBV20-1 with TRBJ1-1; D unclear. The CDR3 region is CSAGRRTEAFF. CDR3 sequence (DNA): TGCAGTGCGGGAAGGAGAACTGAAGCTTTCTTT.